The rows below give T cell receptor beta chains drawn from one sample of a study of early stage breast cancer tumors. Profiling relied on immunoSEQ multiplex PCR, and the TCRdb table lists in-frame clones only, not all of them. The sample has approximately 6,500 clones; around three fifths are singletons. The sequenced material came from normal breast tissue next to the tumor. These receptors were obtained from a person aged 45-60 years with breast cancer. Each CDR3 is given with its conserved first and last residue. D genes are given only for firm matches. Rows may omit the clone size; those that give it use once, few, many or a size class.

clone size,D gene,V gene,J gene,CDR3 DNA,CDR3 protein
few,-,TRBV18,TRBJ2-2,TGTGCCAGCTCACCGGGTCCGGGCACCGGGGAGCTGTTTTTT,CASSPGPGTGELFF
-,TRBD2,TRBV18,TRBJ2-7,TGTGCCAGCTCACCAACGGGACTAGTACTCTACGAGCAGTACTTC,CASSPTGLVLYEQYF
-,TRBD2,TRBV9,TRBJ2-3,TGTGCCAGCAGCGGCGGACTAGCGGGAGGGCGACCAACTGACGATACGCAGTATTTT,CASSGGLAGGRPTDDTQYF
few,TRBD2,TRBV11-2,TRBJ2-7,TGTGCCAGCAGCCTCGGGACTACCGGCTACGAGCAGTACTTC,CASSLGTTGYEQYF
-,TRBD2,TRBV9,TRBJ2-7,TGTGCCAGCAGCGTAGTAGCGGGAGGGTCCTACGAGCAGTACTTC,CASSVVAGGSYEQYF
few,-,TRBV15,TRBJ1-2,TGTGCCACCAGCAGACCTGGGGTGCATGGCTACACCTTC,CATSRPGVHGYTF
-,TRBD1,TRBV19,TRBJ2-2,TGTGCCAGTAGTATCGGACAGGGGACGAACACCGGGGAGCTGTTTTTT,CASSIGQGTNTGELFF
few,-,TRBV5-8,TRBJ2-1,TGTGCCAGCAGCTTGAGGGCAAGAATTCAACTCTTC,CASSLRARIQLF
-,TRBD2,TRBV5-1,TRBJ2-1,TGCGCCAGCGACCTAGGGACTAGCGCTAGCTCCTACAATGAGCAGTTCTTC,CASDLGTSASSYNEQFF
few,-,TRBV7-2,TRBJ1-2,TGTGCCAGCAAGGCCGACGGGACGACGTATGGCTACACCTTC,CASKADGTTYGYTF
-,TRBD2,TRBV2,TRBJ2-3,TGTGCCAGCAGTGGACAGCTAGCGGGAGGAGATACGCAGTATTTT,CASSGQLAGGDTQYF
few,TRBD2,TRBV7-7,TRBJ2-5,TGTGCTAGCAGCGCAAGCCCGGGACTACCCCCTCAAGAGACCCAGTACTTC,CASSASPGLPPQETQYF
once,TRBD2,TRBV2,TRBJ2-3,TGTGCCAGCAGTGACGGGGGGAGCACAGATACGCAGTATTTT,CASSDGGSTDTQYF
-,-,TRBV9,TRBJ2-1,TGTGCCAGCAGCGGACCCGGCGCCAATGAGCAGTTCTTC,CASSGPGANEQFF
-,TRBD2,TRBV2,TRBJ2-2,TGTGCCAGCAGGGAAAAACTAGCGGGAGGGACCGGGGAGCTGTTTTTT,CASREKLAGGTGELFF
-,TRBD2,TRBV4-2,TRBJ2-1,TGTGCCAGCAGCCGGGGCCCCGTCGGACTAGCGAGAAATGAGCAGTTCTTC,CASSRGPVGLARNEQFF
-,-,TRBV2,TRBJ2-7,TGTGCCAGCGCCCCGGAGAAGAACTACGAGCAGTACTTC,CASAPEKNYEQYF
-,TRBD1,TRBV19,TRBJ2-7,TGTGCCAGTAGTATAGGGGGGACAGGTGTCGACGAGCAGTACTTC,CASSIGGTGVDEQYF
-,TRBD2,TRBV7-2,TRBJ2-1,TGTGCCAGCAGCTTAACTAGCGGGCCCTACAATGAGCAGTTCTTC,CASSLTSGPYNEQFF
-,-,TRBV19,TRBJ2-1,TGTGCCAGTAGCTCCGGAGGGTTCACTGAGCAGTTCTTC,CASSSGGFTEQFF
-,-,TRBV30,TRBJ2-7,TGTGCCTGGAGTCCGGGGTTCAACGAGCAGTACTTC,CAWSPGFNEQYF
once,-,TRBV4-2,TRBJ2-3,TGTGCCAGCAGCCAAGAAGGAACTAGCCTAGGAGGGATACGAGATACGCAGTATTTT,CASSQEGTSLGGIRDTQYF
-,-,TRBV7-3,TRBJ2-2,TGTGCCAGCAGCCCCTCCCCAAGCACCGGGGAGCTGTTTTTT,CASSPSPSTGELFF
-,-,TRBV6-1,TRBJ1-5,TGTGCCAGCAGTGATGATGGGAGGTATAGCAATCAGCCCCAGCATTTT,CASSDDGRYSNQPQHF
-,-,TRBV29-1,TRBJ2-1,TGCAGCGCCCTCGCCTTCGAGCAGTTCTTC,CSALAFEQFF
-,TRBD2,TRBV6-5,TRBJ2-3,TGTGCCAGCAGTTATGCGGGAGGGCGGAGAGATACGCAGTATTTT,CASSYAGGRRDTQYF
-,TRBD1,TRBV29-1,TRBJ1-2,TGCAGCGTAAGACGGGGGGGGACAGGATATGGCTACACCTTC,CSVRRGGTGYGYTF
few,TRBD1,TRBV29-1,TRBJ2-7,TGCAGCGTCTCAGGGGGTCGCGAGCAGTACTTC,CSVSGGREQYF
medium-sized,-,TRBV5-1,TRBJ2-7,TGCGCCAGCAGCCTTACCTATGACGAGCAGTACTTC,CASSLTYDEQYF
-,TRBD2,TRBV11-2,TRBJ2-3,TGTGCCAGCAGCTGGGCTCTAGCGGGAGGGCCAGATACGCAGTATTTT,CASSWALAGGPDTQYF
-,-,TRBV19,TRBJ2-7,TGTGCCAGTAGTATAGGGGAAGGTTCCTACGAGCAGTACTTC,CASSIGEGSYEQYF
-,TRBD2,TRBV19,TRBJ2-1,TGTGCCGGGGGCCTAGCGGGAGGTAGTGAGCAGTTCTTC,CAGGLAGGSEQFF
once,-,TRBV7-2,TRBJ2-7,TGTGCCAGCAGCCTGGGCCACCCCCACGAGCAGTACTTC,CASSLGHPHEQYF
-,TRBD2,TRBV7-9,TRBJ2-5,TGTGCCAGCAGCAGGGGGACTAGCGGGACGGGTGGGTCCAAGACCCAGTACTTC,CASSRGTSGTGGSKTQYF
few,-,TRBV9,TRBJ2-5,TGTGCCAGCAGCGAGAATGGCGGGATGGGAGAGACCCAGTACTTC,CASSENGGMGETQYF
medium-sized,-,TRBV5-1,TRBJ2-1,TGCGCCAGCAGCTTAGGACGGGCCGCATACAATGAGCAGTTCTTC,CASSLGRAAYNEQFF
few,-,TRBV10-1,TRBJ2-7,TGCGCCGCGCCTGAGCAGTACTTC,CAAPEQYF
-,-,TRBV7-2,TRBJ2-1,TGTGCCAGCAGCTTAATTCCAGCGAATGAGCAGTTCTTC,CASSLIPANEQFF
-,-,TRBV5-5,TRBJ1-1,TGTGCCAGCAGCCCTTGGGGGACTGAAGCTTTCTTT,CASSPWGTEAFF
few,-,TRBV7-9,TRBJ2-1,TGTGCCAGCAGCCAAGATCTCGGCTTTAGCTCCTACAATGAGCAGTTCTTC,CASSQDLGFSSYNEQFF
-,TRBD1,TRBV2,TRBJ1-4,TGTGCCAGCAGCCGCACAGGGGCAACTAATGAAAAACTGTTTTTT,CASSRTGATNEKLFF
once,-,TRBV27,TRBJ2-3,TGTGCCAGCAGACCGGGCGCCGTGAATACGCAGTATTTT,CASRPGAVNTQYF
-,TRBD2,TRBV14,TRBJ2-2,TGTGCCAGCAGCCTTCGTCCGGGACTAGCCAACACCGGGGAGCTGTTTTTT,CASSLRPGLANTGELFF
-,-,TRBV7-2,TRBJ2-7,TGTGCCAGCAGCTTAGTCTCCCAGCGGGTGTACGAGCAGTACTTC,CASSLVSQRVYEQYF
few,TRBD2,TRBV11-3,TRBJ2-1,TGTGCCAGCAGCTCCGGAGGACTAGCGGATAGCAATGAGCAGTTCTTC,CASSSGGLADSNEQFF